This TCR beta chain was sequenced for a study of patients and donors after allogeneic stem cell transplantation. The CDR3 consists of 12 residues. The V and J ends lost 6 bases and 6 bases respectively, with 11 bases between them. TCRdb redid the calling of the RT-PCR reads with MiXCR, one entry per CDR3 protein. The sample holds 800,000 to 1,000,000 distinct CDR3 sequences, more than 15% seen once. The sequencing sample was made of blood, either unsorted or a sorted T cell fraction (not recorded which). This clonotype originated in a human donor who was either an allogeneic HSCT recipient or a stem cell or donor lymphocyte infusion donor (not recorded which). It is not recorded whose cells these are; they may come from a transplant donor. The chain recombines TRBV12-3 or TRBV12-4 with TRBJ1-1, with D uncertain. CDR3 loop: CASSPRGPEAFF. In nucleotides, the CDR3 is TGTGCCAGCAGCCCCCGCGGCCCTGAAGCTTTCTTT.